Presented here are 3 T cell receptor beta chains from one specimen sequenced in a study of cytomegalovirus exposure and HLA in healthy donors (dated 2017 in TCRdb). Libraries were prepared through the immunoSEQ multiplex PCR assay. For the multiplex PCR, a mixture combining 60 forward primers for TCR Vbeta segments and 13 reverse primers for TCR Jbeta segments was used. TCRdb carries this immuneACCESS record with in-frame sequences only. Its versions omit some clonotypes, under half of them owing to an unresolved V gene in the studies checked, with the rest unexplained. The sample table lists tens of thousands of clones, around four fifths of them with a count of one. The ten biggest clones cover over 9.5% of the sample. Sequenced sample: PBMCs. These receptors were obtained from a man aged 30 to 39 in good health and CMV-seropositive.

This clone was seen just once. This sequence joins TRBV30 and TRBJ1-2; the D gene is possibly TRBD1 (6 bases). The CDR3 consists of 14 residues. Trimming pared 7 bases from V and 8 bases from J, leaving 23 bases between. Looked up from germline, CDR1 is GTSNPN and CDR2 is SVGIG (reference sequence). CDR3 nucleotides: TGTGCCTTGGCGACAAAACAGGGCTCTAGAGGCTACACCTTC. Translation gives CALATKQGSRGYTF.

This clone turned up a few times. The V gene is TRBV4-1, the J gene TRBJ1-1, with D uncertain. The CDR3 is 15 residues long. The V end was cut by 3 bases, the J end by 0 bases, with 11 bases between. Germline loops: CDR1 MGHRA, CDR2 YSYEKL. The CDR3 protein is CASSHQPGLNTEAFF. Written as DNA, the CDR3 is TGCGCCAGCAGCCATCAACCAGGTTTGAACACTGAAGCTTTCTTT.

The chain recombines TRBV5-6 with TRBJ2-5; 12 nucleotides match TRBD2. The CDR3 contains 16 residues. Germline V lookup: CDR1 SGHDT, CDR2 YYEEEE. Trimming removed 3 bases from V and 2 bases from J; junction bases left unmatched: 5. The CDR3 DNA follows: TGTGCCAGCAGCTCCGCACTAGCGGGGGGTCAAGAGACCCAGTACTTC. The encoded protein is CASSSALAGGQETQYF. Drawing the rest from reference TRBV5-6 and TRBJ2-5, the complete variable domain is DAGVTQSPTHLIKTRGQQVTLRCSPKSGHDTVSWYQQALGQGPQFIFQYYEEEERQRGNFPDRFSGHQFPNYSSELNVNALLLGDSALYLCASSSALAGGQETQYFGPGTRLLVL.